These 4 T cell receptor beta chains originate from one sample sequenced in a study of CD8 T cells in ankylosing spondylitis. Overall study results and limits: A TCR beta motif made of about 8 highly homologous variants seemed typical of ankylosing spondylitis blood.

Which antigens these TCRs recognize remains unknown. A single record per CDR3 protein comes from TCRdb applying MiXCR to the 5' RACE reads. The sample yields fewer than 500,000 distinct CDR3 sequences, 20% to 25% seen once. The material sequenced was blood, either unsorted or a sorted T cell fraction (not recorded which). The source of these receptors is a male donor with ankylosing spondylitis.

The J gene is TRBJ2-1, the V gene TRBV29-1; D is unclear. Trimming pared 4 bases from V and 1 base from J, leaving 11 bases between. Germline V gives CDR1 SQVTM, CDR2 ANQGSEA. The CDR3 spans 14 residues. The CDR3 DNA sequence: TGCAGCGTTGTCTCAGCGATGTCCTACAATGAGCAGTTCTTC. Residues: CSVVSAMSYNEQFF.

V and J are TRBV28 and TRBJ1-5; the match to TRBD1 covers 8 bases. V was clipped by 6 bases and J by 7 bases; unmatched bases: 8. Germline V CDR1 and CDR2: MDHEN, SYDVKM. This CDR3 is 14 amino acids long. Here the CDR3 reads CASRPGGRAQPQHF. As DNA, the CDR3 is TGTGCCAGCAGACCAGGGGGCAGGGCGCAGCCCCAGCATTTT.

The sample holds a few counts of this clonotype. The rearrangement uses TRBV11-2 and TRBJ1-1; D unresolved. This CDR3 has 14 amino acids. CDR1 and CDR2 from the germline V gene are SGHAT and FQNNGV. Between the trimmed V and J ends, which lost 2 bases and 6 bases, there was a span of 13 bases. CDR3 sequence reads: CASSLLLGVAEAFF. The CDR3 DNA reads TGTGCCAGCAGCTTATTATTGGGCGTCGCTGAAGCTTTCTTT. The variable domain in full, completed from reference TRBV11-2 and TRBJ1-1, reads EAGVAQSPRYKIIEKRQSVAFWCNPISGHATLYWYQQILGQGPKLLIQFQNNGVVDDSQLPKDRFSAERLKGVDSTLKIQPAKLEDSAVYLCASSLLLGVAEAFFGQGTRLTVV.

This chain connects TRBV12-3 or TRBV12-4 to TRBJ1-1; weak D call: TRBD1 (5 bases). The length of the CDR3 is 15 residues. V was trimmed by 3 bases and J by 1 base, leaving 12 bases between them. CDR3 nucleotides: TGTGCCAGCAGTTTGGGGGGACTGTCGAACACTGAAGCTTTCTTT. This codes for CASSLGGLSNTEAFF.